This T cell receptor (beta chain) was retrieved from a study of CD8+ T cells in alopecia areata. Treatment here: oral pan-JAK inhibitor, 5-10 mg twice daily. Germline loops: CDR1 SGHRS, CDR2 YFSETQ. The junction had 7 bases not matched to a gene; V was cut back by 3 bases and J by 4 bases. The CDR3 contains 15 residues. Study outcomes and limitations: Under tofacitinib, fewer expanded CD8+ clones appeared among the top 100 scalp clones.

Reverse transcription of extracted RNA yielded cDNA, which provided the sequencing template. Repertoires were generated with immunoSEQ multiplex PCR, while TCRdb's copy carries only in-frame clones and drops some. The data hold 100,000 to 150,000 clones, with 60% to 65% observed a single time. This clone was observed a handful of times. Its antigen is still unknown. The chain combines TRBV5-1 with TRBJ2-3; 8 bases align to TRBD1. This clonotype originated in a human donor with alopecia areata. The sample here was CD4+ T cells sorted from blood, taken at week 4, from a patient treated with tofacitinib. The CDR3 spells CASSSGQGKADTQYF. CDR3 in DNA: TGCGCCAGCAGCTCCGGACAGGGAAAGGCAGATACGCAGTATTTT.